One sample yielded the 3 T cell receptor beta chains listed below, sequenced in a study of identical twins. TCRdb used MiXCR to reprocess the 5' RACE reads, holding one entry per CDR3 protein. Among 500,000 or so distinct CDR3 sequences listed, less than 25% were seen once. These data also featured in a second study, about T cells expressing NK-cell markers.

The sample consisted of CD4+ T cells sorted from blood. These receptors all stem from a woman between 18 and 29 years old in good health.

The gene calls are TRBV20-1 and TRBJ1-1, with TRBD1 identical over 9 bases. J lost 4 bases, V lost 5 bases, and 5 bases had no gene match. Germline V gene sequence: CDR1 DFQATT, CDR2 SNEGSKA (reference sequence). The CDR3 is 13 amino acids. This CDR3 reads CSAFRDRATEAFF. In DNA, the CDR3 is TGCAGTGCTTTCAGGGACAGGGCCACTGAAGCTTTCTTT.

This clonotype was observed a handful of times. The gene calls are TRBV18 and TRBJ1-2; D call uncertain. The V end lost 5 bases, the J end lost 6 bases, and 7 bases lay between the germline ends. CDR1 KGHSH and CDR2 LQKENI come from the germline V gene. This CDR3 contains 11 residues. The CDR3: CASSFEHGYTF. The DNA of the CDR3 is TGTGCCAGCTCATTCGAGCATGGCTACACCTTC.

This rearrangement joins TRBV6-1 to TRBJ2-7; no reliable D call. The CDR3 has 12 amino acids. Trimming left V 3 bases short and J 7 bases short, with 10 bases between. CDR1 is MNHNS, CDR2 SASEGT, per germline. The CDR3 DNA follows: TGTGCCAGCAGTGAGGTAGCCGGGGAGCAGTACTTC. Protein product: CASSEVAGEQYF.